A selection of T cell receptor beta chains follows, all from one sample in a study of T cell responses to AZD1222 COVID-19 vaccine. The data were produced by immunoSEQ multiplex PCR, yet TCRdb's version contains in-frame clones alone and is incomplete. The repertoire holds 110,000 to 150,000 clones, with roughly 89% as singletons. Sequenced here: peripheral blood, sampled on day 0 of AZD1222 vaccination. The receptors derive from an adult in good health. Both conserved end residues are part of each CDR3. The order of the fields is D gene, CDR3 length, J gene, V gene, clone size, CDR3 protein, CDR3 DNA. The D gene is left open where the match is weak. Size is omitted from some rows. Given values are once, few, many or a class for expanded clones.

TRBD2	14	TRBJ2-7	TRBV28	NA	CASSFILAGVEQYF	TGTGCCAGCAGTTTCATACTAGCGGGAGTCGAGCAGTACTTC
NA	14	TRBJ1-1	TRBV11-1	NA	CASSSTPVGTEAFF	TGTGCCAGCAGCTCGACACCCGTGGGTACTGAAGCTTTCTTT
TRBD1	16	TRBJ2-3	TRBV24-1	NA	CATSDFRDRGTDTQYF	TGTGCCACCAGTGATTTCCGGGACAGGGGGACAGATACGCAGTATTTT
TRBD2	16	TRBJ2-1	TRBV18	NA	CASSPEIAGGGNEQFF	TGTGCCAGCTCACCCGAAATAGCGGGAGGCGGCAATGAGCAGTTCTTC
NA	12	TRBJ2-2	TRBV6-5	NA	CASRLYWGELFF	TGTGCCAGCAGGCTCTACTGGGGGGAGCTGTTTTTT
TRBD2	16	TRBJ2-5	TRBV20-1	NA	CSASVGSGRAAETQYF	TGCAGTGCTAGTGTGGGTAGCGGGAGGGCCGCCGAGACCCAGTACTTC
TRBD2	17	TRBJ2-2	TRBV5-4	once	CASSSLTSGRAAGELFF	TGTGCCAGCAGCTCCTTGACTAGCGGGAGGGCCGCCGGGGAGCTGTTTTTT
NA	14	TRBJ2-3	TRBV5-6	NA	CASSSTRTGFTQYF	TGTGCCAGCAGCTCAACCCGGACGGGATTTACGCAGTATTTT
TRBD1	16	TRBJ2-5	TRBV28	NA	CASSFGKDRGRETQYF	TGTGCCAGCAGTTTTGGCAAAGACAGGGGGCGAGAGACCCAGTACTTC
TRBD1	15	TRBJ2-7	TRBV9	NA	CASSVTGQGPYEQYF	TGTGCCAGCAGCGTAACGGGACAGGGTCCCTACGAGCAGTACTTC
TRBD1	18	TRBJ1-4	TRBV5-1	NA	CASSLVRQGGGSNEKLFF	TGCGCCAGCAGCTTGGTCCGACAGGGAGGAGGGTCGAATGAAAAACTGTTTTTT
TRBD1	15	TRBJ1-5	TRBV15	NA	CATSRGQVFGQPQHF	TGTGCCACCAGCCGGGGACAGGTATTCGGACAGCCCCAGCATTTT
NA	12	TRBJ2-1	TRBV21-1	NA	CADKALAGAQFF	TGTGCCGACAAGGCACTAGCGGGAGCCCAGTTCTTC
TRBD1	15	TRBJ1-2	TRBV27	NA	CATNPPGQGFRGYTF	TGTGCCACAAATCCACCGGGACAGGGCTTTCGTGGCTACACCTTC
NA	15	TRBJ1-1	TRBV9	NA	CASSVGRGLNTEAFF	TGTGCCAGCAGCGTAGGCAGGGGTCTGAACACTGAAGCTTTCTTT
NA	13	TRBJ1-1	TRBV4-2	NA	CASSQDRALEAFF	TGTGCCAGCAGCCAAGATCGGGCGCTTGAAGCTTTCTTT
TRBD1	17	TRBJ2-6	TRBV25-1	NA	CASSESTGGAGANVLTF	TGTGCCAGCAGTGAATCGACAGGGGGCGCTGGGGCCAACGTCCTGACTTTC
TRBD2	15	TRBJ2-7	TRBV3-1/TRBV3-2	NA	CASSQPLAATYEQYF	TGTGCCAGCAGCCAGCCACTAGCGGCGACCTACGAGCAGTACTTC
NA	14	TRBJ2-5	TRBV7-3	NA	CASSLNKGTKTQYF	TGTGCCAGCAGCTTAAACAAGGGGACAAAGACCCAGTACTTC
NA	14	TRBJ1-4	TRBV5-1	NA	CASSPKDLNEKLFF	TGCGCCAGCAGCCCGAAAGACCTGAATGAAAAACTGTTTTTT
TRBD1	16	TRBJ2-7	TRBV7-6	NA	CASSLVVGQGTYEQYF	TGTGCCAGCAGCTTAGTAGTGGGACAGGGAACCTACGAGCAGTACTTC
TRBD1	14	TRBJ2-7	TRBV6-5	NA	CASRKPGGSYEQYF	TGTGCCAGCAGGAAGCCAGGGGGCAGCTACGAGCAGTACTTC
TRBD1	15	TRBJ1-2	TRBV27	NA	CAGRTGQGELYGYTF	TGTGCCGGACGTACGGGACAGGGGGAATTGTATGGCTACACCTTC
NA	15	TRBJ1-1	TRBV9	NA	CASSVELSLNTEAFF	TGTGCCAGCAGCGTAGAGTTGAGCCTTAACACTGAAGCTTTCTTT
NA	15	TRBJ2-3	TRBV6-5	NA	CASSRNRAGTDTQYF	TGTGCCAGCAGTCGTAACAGGGCTGGCACAGATACGCAGTATTTT
NA	15	TRBJ2-1	TRBV5-1	NA	CASSLDRATYNEQFF	TGCGCCAGCAGCTTGGATCGGGCTACCTACAATGAGCAGTTCTTC